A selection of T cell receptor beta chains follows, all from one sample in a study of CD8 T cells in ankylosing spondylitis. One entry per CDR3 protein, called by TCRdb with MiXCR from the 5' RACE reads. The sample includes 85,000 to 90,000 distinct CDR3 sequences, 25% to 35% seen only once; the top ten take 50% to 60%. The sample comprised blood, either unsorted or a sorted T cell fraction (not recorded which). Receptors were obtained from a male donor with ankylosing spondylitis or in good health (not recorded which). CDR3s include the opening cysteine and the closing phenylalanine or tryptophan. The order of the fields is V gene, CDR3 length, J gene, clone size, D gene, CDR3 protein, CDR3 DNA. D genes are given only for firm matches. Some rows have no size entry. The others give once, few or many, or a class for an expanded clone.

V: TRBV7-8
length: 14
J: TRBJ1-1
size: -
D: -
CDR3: CASSIVFLNTEAFF
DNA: TGTGCCAGCAGCATAGTCTTTTTGAACACTGAAGCTTTCTTT

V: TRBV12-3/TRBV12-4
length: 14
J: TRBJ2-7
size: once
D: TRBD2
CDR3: CASSTGGSFYEQYF
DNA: TGTGCCAGCAGTACAGGCGGGAGTTTCTACGAGCAGTACTTC

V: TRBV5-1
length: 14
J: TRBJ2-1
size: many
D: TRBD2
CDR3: CASSLVAGLDEQFF
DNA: TGCGCCAGCAGCTTGGTAGCGGGACTCGATGAGCAGTTCTTC

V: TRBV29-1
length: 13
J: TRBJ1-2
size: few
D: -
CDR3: CSVEQQSLYGYTF
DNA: TGCAGCGTTGAGCAACAGTCCCTCTACGGCTACACCTTC

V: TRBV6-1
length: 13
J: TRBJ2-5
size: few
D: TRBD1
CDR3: CASMGQGLETQYF
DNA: TGTGCCAGCATGGGACAGGGATTGGAGACCCAGTACTTC

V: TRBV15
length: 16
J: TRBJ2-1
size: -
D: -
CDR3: CATSRGQSSLGVEQFF
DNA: TGTGCCACCAGCAGAGGACAGTCCTCCCTTGGCGTTGAGCAGTTCTTC

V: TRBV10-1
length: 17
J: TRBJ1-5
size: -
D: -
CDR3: CASSIYKDRYSNQPQHF
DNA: TGCGCCAGCAGTATTTATAAAGACAGATATAGCAATCAGCCCCAGCATTTT

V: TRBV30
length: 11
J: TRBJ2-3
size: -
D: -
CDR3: CAWSRTDTQYF
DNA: TGTGCCTGGAGCCGCACAGATACGCAGTATTTT

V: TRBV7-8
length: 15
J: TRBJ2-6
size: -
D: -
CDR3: CASTNPRSRANVLTF
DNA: TGTGCCAGCACGAATCCCCGGTCGAGGGCCAACGTCCTGACTTTC

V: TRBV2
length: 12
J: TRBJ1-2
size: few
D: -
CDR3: CASMGQVYGYTF
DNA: TGTGCCAGCATGGGGCAGGTTTATGGCTACACCTTC

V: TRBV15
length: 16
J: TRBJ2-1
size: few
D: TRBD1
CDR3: CATSSRDSLKYNEQFF
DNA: TGTGCCACCAGCAGCCGGGACAGCCTCAAGTACAATGAGCAGTTCTTC

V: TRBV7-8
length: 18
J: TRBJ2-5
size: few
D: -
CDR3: CASSLAAPSVLNQETQYF
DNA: TGTGCCAGCAGCTTAGCGGCCCCCTCGGTGTTGAACCAAGAGACCCAGTACTTC

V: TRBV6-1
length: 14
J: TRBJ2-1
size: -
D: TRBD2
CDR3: CASVGGDPYNEQFF
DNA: TGTGCCAGCGTCGGGGGGGACCCTTACAATGAGCAGTTCTTC

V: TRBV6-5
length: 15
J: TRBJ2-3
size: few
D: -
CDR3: CASSYSEGWGDTQYF
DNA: TGTGCCAGCAGTTACTCGGAGGGGTGGGGAGATACGCAGTATTTT

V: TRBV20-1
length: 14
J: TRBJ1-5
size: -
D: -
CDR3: CSAQTTDNNQPQHF
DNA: TGCAGTGCGCAGACGACAGACAACAATCAGCCCCAGCATTTT

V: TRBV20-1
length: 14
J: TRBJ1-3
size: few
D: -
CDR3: CSARAPTPGNTIYF
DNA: TGCAGTGCTAGAGCACCCACCCCTGGAAACACCATATATTTT

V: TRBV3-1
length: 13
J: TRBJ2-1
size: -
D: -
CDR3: CASSQDPTGRQFF
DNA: TGTGCCAGCAGCCAAGATCCAACAGGGAGGCAGTTCTTC

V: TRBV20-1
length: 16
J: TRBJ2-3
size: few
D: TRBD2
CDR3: CSASRLLAEFTDTQYF
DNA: TGCAGTGCTAGCCGTCTACTAGCGGAATTCACAGATACGCAGTATTTT

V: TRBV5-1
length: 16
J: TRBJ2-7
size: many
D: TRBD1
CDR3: CASSPTYRGVGYEQYF
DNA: TGCGCCAGCAGCCCAACCTACAGGGGCGTAGGCTACGAGCAGTACTTC

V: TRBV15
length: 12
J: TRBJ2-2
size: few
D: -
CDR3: CATSPNTGELFF
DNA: TGTGCCACCAGCCCGAACACCGGGGAGCTGTTTTTT

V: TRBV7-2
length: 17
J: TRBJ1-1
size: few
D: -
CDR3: CASFRAPTELMIRGAFF
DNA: TGTGCCAGCTTTCGGGCCCCGACAGAGTTAATGATCCGGGGAGCTTTCTTT

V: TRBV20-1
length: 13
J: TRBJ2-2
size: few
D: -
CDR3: CSARAQGIGELFF
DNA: TGCAGTGCTAGAGCGCAGGGAATAGGGGAGCTGTTTTTT

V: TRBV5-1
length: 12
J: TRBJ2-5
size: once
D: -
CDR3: CASRLEGETQYF
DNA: TGCGCCAGCAGACTGGAGGGGGAGACCCAGTACTTC

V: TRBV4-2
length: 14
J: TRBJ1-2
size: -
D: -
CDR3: CASSQDTGSYGYTF
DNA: TGTGCCAGCAGCCAAGACACAGGGTCCTATGGCTACACCTTC

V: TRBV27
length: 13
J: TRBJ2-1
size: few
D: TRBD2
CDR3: CASKLAGEWEQFF
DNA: TGTGCCAGCAAACTAGCGGGAGAATGGGAGCAGTTCTTC

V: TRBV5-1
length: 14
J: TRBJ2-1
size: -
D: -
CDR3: CASSPGTTLDEQFF
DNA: TGCGCCAGCAGCCCTGGGACCACATTGGACGAGCAGTTCTTC

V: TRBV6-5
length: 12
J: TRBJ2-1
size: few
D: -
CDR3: CASKQADNEQFF
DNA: TGTGCCAGCAAACAGGCAGACAATGAGCAGTTCTTC

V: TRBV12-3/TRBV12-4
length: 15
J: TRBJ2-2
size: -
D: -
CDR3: CASLDRPKGGRELFF
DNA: TGTGCCAGCCTAGACAGGCCGAAGGGTGGTCGGGAGCTGTTTTTT

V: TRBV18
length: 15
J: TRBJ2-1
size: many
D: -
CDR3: CASSPGGLSYNEQFF
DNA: TGTGCCAGCTCACCGGGCGGACTCTCCTACAATGAGCAGTTCTTC

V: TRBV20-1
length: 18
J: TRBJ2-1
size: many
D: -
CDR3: CSAFEPEGVLEGGDEQFF
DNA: TGCAGTGCTTTCGAGCCCGAGGGGGTGCTAGAGGGGGGCGATGAGCAGTTCTTC

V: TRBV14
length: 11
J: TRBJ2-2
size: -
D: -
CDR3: CASSYGGELFF
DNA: TGTGCCAGCAGCTACGGCGGGGAGCTGTTTTTT

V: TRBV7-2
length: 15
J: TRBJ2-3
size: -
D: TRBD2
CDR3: CASSLASGATDTQYF
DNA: TGTGCCAGCAGCTTAGCTAGCGGGGCCACAGATACGCAGTATTTT

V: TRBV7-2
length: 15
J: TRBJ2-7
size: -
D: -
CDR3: CASSSRRMVSYEQYF
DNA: TGTGCCAGCAGCTCAAGAAGGATGGTCTCCTACGAGCAGTACTTC

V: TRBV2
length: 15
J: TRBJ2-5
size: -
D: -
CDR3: CASSETPGEEETQYF
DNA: TGTGCCAGCAGTGAAACGCCGGGTGAGGAGGAGACCCAGTACTTC

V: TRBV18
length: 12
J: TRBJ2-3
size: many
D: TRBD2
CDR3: CASTTSVDTQYF
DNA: TGTGCCAGCACGACTAGCGTAGATACGCAGTATTTT

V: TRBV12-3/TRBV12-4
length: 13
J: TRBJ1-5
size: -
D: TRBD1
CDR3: CASSGQGGQPQHF
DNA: TGTGCCAGCAGCGGACAGGGAGGTCAGCCCCAGCATTTT

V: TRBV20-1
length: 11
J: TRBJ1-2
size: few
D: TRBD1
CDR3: CSAATGLGYTF
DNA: TGCAGTGCCGCGACAGGGCTTGGCTACACCTTC

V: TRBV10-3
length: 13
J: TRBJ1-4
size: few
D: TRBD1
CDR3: CATSTGGNEKLFF
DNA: TGTGCCACCTCGACAGGGGGTAATGAAAAACTGTTTTTT

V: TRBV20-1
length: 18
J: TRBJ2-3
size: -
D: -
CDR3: CSARVLIPRLDITDTQYF
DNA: TGCAGTGCTAGAGTCCTTATTCCGAGACTAGACATCACAGATACGCAGTATTTT

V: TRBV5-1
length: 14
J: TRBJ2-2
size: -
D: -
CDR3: CASSLGTFSGELFF
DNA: TGCGCCAGCAGCTTGGGGACATTCTCCGGGGAGCTGTTTTTT

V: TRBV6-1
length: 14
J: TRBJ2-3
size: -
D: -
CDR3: CASSRQESTDTQYF
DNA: TGTGCCAGCAGTCGACAGGAGTCCACAGATACGCAGTATTTT

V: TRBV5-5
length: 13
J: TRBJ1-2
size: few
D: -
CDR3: CASTLVQGDGYTF
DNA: TGTGCCAGCACCTTGGTGCAGGGAGATGGCTACACCTTC

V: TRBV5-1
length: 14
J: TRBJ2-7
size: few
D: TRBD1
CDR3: CASSLAGTGNEQYF
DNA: TGCGCCAGCAGCTTGGCTGGGACAGGGAACGAGCAGTACTTC

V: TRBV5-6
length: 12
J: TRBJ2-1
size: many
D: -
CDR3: CASSLQGNEQFF
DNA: TGTGCCAGCAGCTTACAGGGCAATGAGCAGTTCTTC

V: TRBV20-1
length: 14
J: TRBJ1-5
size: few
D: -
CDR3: CSARDQTGNQPQHF
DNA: TGCAGTGCTAGAGACCAAACGGGAAATCAGCCCCAGCATTTT